Presented here are 8 T cell receptor beta chains from one specimen sequenced in a study of T cells in localized non-small cell lung cancer. The repertoire was sequenced with immunoSEQ multiplex PCR; TCRdb's copy has only in-frame clones and lacks some. The sample yields fewer than 15,000 clones, roughly 28% seen once. The sample was lung tumor tissue, taken before any cancer treatment. The receptors come from an older female donor with stage I lung adenocarcinoma.

The V call is TRBV29-1, the J call TRBJ1-2, with D possibly being TRBD1 (5 bases). The CDR3 is made up of 15 amino acids. CDR1 and CDR2 from the germline V gene are SQVTM and ANQGSEA. V dropped 1 base and J dropped 0 bases, with 12 bases sitting between them. In DNA, the CDR3 is TGCAGCGTTGAAGGGGACTCCGAAACTAACTATGGCTACACCTTC. Its protein is CSVEGDSETNYGYTF. Using reference TRBV29-1 and TRBJ1-2 for the parts outside the CDR3, the full variable domain is SAVISQKPSRDICQRGTSLTIQCQVDSQVTMMFWYRQQPGQSLTLIATANQGSEATYESGFVIDKFPISRPNLTFSTLTVSNMSPEDSSIYLCSVEGDSETNYGYTFGSGTRLTVV.

In the case of this clone: At one boundary the junction diverges from the germline segment, which might be a read error. The CDR3 here is CASSSTGSDQPQHF. Written as DNA, the CDR3 is TGTGCCAGCAGTTCTACAGGTAGCGATCAGCCCCAGCATTTT. The chain uses TRBV2 and TRBJ1-5, with D possibly TRBD1 on 5 matching bases. The length of the CDR3 is 14 residues. Per germline, CDR1 SNHLY and CDR2 FYNNEI.

The chain has TRBV30 and TRBJ1-1, with D maybe TRBD1 (6 bases). CDR1 GTSNPN and CDR2 SVGIG come from the germline V gene (reference sequence). The CDR3 contains 13 residues. Trimming cost V 2 bases and J 3 bases, with 10 bases left between them. In DNA, the CDR3 is TGTGCCTGGAGTTTACAGGGTTACACTGAAGCTTTCTTT. This gives the protein CAWSLQGYTEAFF. Complete variable domain (other parts from reference TRBV30 and TRBJ1-1): SQTIHQWPATLVQPVGSPLSLECTVEGTSNPNLYWYRQAAGRGLQLLFYSVGIGQISSEVPQNLSASRPQDRQFILSSKKLLLSDSGFYLCAWSLQGYTEAFFGQGTRLTVV.

The chain joins TRBV18 to TRBJ1-4; 10 bases agree with TRBD1. CDR1 is KGHSH, CDR2 LQKENI, per germline. J gave up 5 bases and V 5 bases, and 8 bases lay outside the gene matches. There are 16 residues in the CDR3. The CDR3, as DNA: TGTGCCAGCTCATCGACAGGGGGCGGTACGAATGAAAAACTGTTTTTT. Translation: CASSSTGGGTNEKLFF.

This clone has only a few counts. The chain combines TRBV6-8 with TRBJ2-7; perhaps TRBD1 as D (6 bases). Germline lookup yields CDR1 MNHGY and CDR2 SAAAGT. CDR3 length: 14 residues. V lost 11 bases, J lost 0 bases, and 17 bases lay in between. The DNA of the CDR3 is TGTGCCGCAGATGAGGGGGTTCCCTCCTACGAGCAGTACTTC. Encoded protein: CAADEGVPSYEQYF.

The V and J genes are TRBV9 and TRBJ2-1; TRBD2 matches at 9 bases. The CDR3 runs to 15 residues. The V segment lost 3 bases and the J segment 9 bases; nucleotides outside the gene matches: 10. The germline V gene has CDR1 SGDLS and CDR2 YYNGEE. CDR3 in amino acids: CASSGQREAQAEQFF. CDR3 nucleotide sequence: TGTGCCAGCAGCGGACAGCGGGAGGCCCAGGCTGAGCAGTTCTTC. The variable domain in full, completed from reference TRBV9 and TRBJ2-1, reads DSGVTQTPKHLITATGQRVTLRCSPRSGDLSVYWYQQSLDQGLQFLIQYYNGEERAKGNILERFSAQQFPDLHSELNLSSLELGDSALYFCASSGQREAQAEQFFGPGTRLTVL.

This rearrangement joins TRBV9 to TRBJ2-7; weak D call: TRBD2 (5 bases). The CDR3 consists of 14 residues. The ends were cut back, 0 bases at V and 8 bases at J, with 15 bases in the middle. Per the germline V gene, CDR1 is SGDLS and CDR2 is YYNGEE. CDR3 region: CASSVASGVGQQYF. The CDR3 DNA reads as TGTGCCAGCAGCGTAGCGAGCGGAGTGGGCCAGCAGTACTTC.

The J gene is TRBJ1-3, the V gene TRBV11-3, with D uncertain. Trimming removed 2 bases at V and 2 bases at J, with 7 bases between. Germline V lookup: CDR1 SGHNT, CDR2 YENEEA. This CDR3 has 14 amino acids. The CDR3 region has the DNA TGTGCCAGCAGCTTAACTGGTACTGGAAACACCATATATTTT. This encodes CASSLTGTGNTIYF.